The entry below gives a single TCR beta chain sequence along with its context. The target antigen is unknown. This sample is part of a study of cytomegalovirus exposure and HLA in healthy donors. The PCR was carried out with 60 Vbeta primers and 13 Jbeta primers. Sequencing was performed with immunoSEQ multiplex PCR; in TCRdb, only in-frame clones are kept and a portion is missing. The data contain about 150,000 clones, about 80% of them singletons. Whole-study results and caveats: The authors later found TCR association rates varying by HLA locus, with DRB1 most and HLA-C fewest. The study labeled about 160 TCR beta chains cytomegalovirus-associated. The study carried out a later analysis of TCR beta sequences. It associated under 20,000 of them with specific HLA alleles at a false discovery rate of 0.05. Reports described diagnosis of cytomegalovirus status by the classifier as highly specific and sensitive.

Sequencing was done on a sample of PBMCs. The sequence was collected from a man younger than 35 in good health and CMV-seronegative.

Here the CDR3 DNA reads TGTGCCAGCAGCCAGGGACAGCTAATTTTCTCTGGGGCCAACGTCCTGACTTTC. Its protein is CASSQGQLIFSGANVLTF. This chain links TRBV7-9 with TRBJ2-6, with 7 bases fitting TRBD1. Germline assignment: CDR1 SEHNR and CDR2 FQNEAQ (reference sequence). The trim removed 5 bases at V and 0 bases at J, leaving 10 bases unmatched. The CDR3 is made up of 18 amino acids.